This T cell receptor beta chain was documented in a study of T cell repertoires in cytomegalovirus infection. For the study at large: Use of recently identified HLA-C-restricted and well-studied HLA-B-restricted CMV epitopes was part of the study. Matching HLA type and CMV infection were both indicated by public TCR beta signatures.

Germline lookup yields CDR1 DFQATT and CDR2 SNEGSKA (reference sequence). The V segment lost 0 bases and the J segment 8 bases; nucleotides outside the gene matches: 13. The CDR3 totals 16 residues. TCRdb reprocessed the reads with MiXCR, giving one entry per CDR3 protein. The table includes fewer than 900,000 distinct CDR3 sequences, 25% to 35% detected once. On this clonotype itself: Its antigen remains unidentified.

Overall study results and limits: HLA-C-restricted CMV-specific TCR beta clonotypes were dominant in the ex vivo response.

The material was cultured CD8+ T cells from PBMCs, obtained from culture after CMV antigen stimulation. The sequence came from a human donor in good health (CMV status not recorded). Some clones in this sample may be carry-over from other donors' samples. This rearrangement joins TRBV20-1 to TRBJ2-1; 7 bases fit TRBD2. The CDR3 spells CSARERGGTLIHEQFF. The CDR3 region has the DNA TGCAGTGCTAGAGAGCGCGGGGGAACCCTGATTCATGAGCAGTTCTTC.